Following are 7 T cell receptor beta chains from one sample sequenced in a study of blood T cell repertoires in COVID-19. This table comes from immunoSEQ multiplex PCR, and its TCRdb copy is limited to in-frame clones, with some not included. The profile shows about 200,000 clones, about 88% of them singletons. The sequencing sample was made of peripheral blood. Receptor source: a man aged 35 to 55 with active or convalescent COVID-19.

J is TRBJ2-5 and V is TRBV30; D perhaps matches TRBD1 (5 bases). Germline V lookup: CDR1 GTSNPN, CDR2 SVGIG (reference sequence). The CDR3 runs to 13 residues. Trimming stripped 3 bases from V and 4 bases from J, with 12 bases between. The CDR3 spells CAWRPAGRETQYF. The CDR3 nucleotides read TGTGCCTGGAGGCCTGCAGGGCGAGAGACCCAGTACTTC.

The genes are TRBV5-4 and TRBJ2-1; 9 bases are a match to TRBD1. The V segment lost 5 bases and the J segment 4 bases; nucleotides outside the gene matches: 7. The CDR3 length is 15 residues. Germline loops: CDR1 SGHNT, CDR2 YYREEE (reference sequence). The CDR3 is CASSPDRGTYNEQFF. The CDR3 region has the DNA TGTGCCAGCAGTCCAGACAGGGGGACTTACAATGAGCAGTTCTTC.

The rearrangement uses TRBV6-2 or TRBV6-3 and TRBJ1-2, with no clear D. Trimming took 0 bases from V and 3 from J, leaving 8 bases between them. The CDR3 covers 14 residues. The germline V gene encodes CDR1 MNHEY and CDR2 SVGEGT. CDR3 amino acids: CASSYSSVYYGYTF. The DNA of the CDR3 is TGTGCCAGCAGTTACTCGTCAGTGTACTATGGCTACACCTTC.

The CDR3 loop reads CASSATVNTGELFF. The CDR3 coding sequence is TGTGCCAGCAGCGCGACAGTGAACACCGGGGAGCTGTTTTTT. This chain joins TRBV3-1 (or the pseudogene TRBV3-2) and TRBJ2-2, with D maybe TRBD1 (5 bases). CDR3 size: 14 residues. V was cut by 5 bases and J by 1 base, with 8 bases left in between. Germline V gene data show CDR1 as LGHDT and CDR2 as YNNKEL (reference sequence).

The chain combines TRBV9 with TRBJ2-7, with D possibly being TRBD1 (5 bases). The CDR3 covers 13 residues. V shed 5 bases and J shed 6 bases, with 15 bases lying between them. Looked up from germline, CDR1 is SGDLS and CDR2 is YYNGEE. CDR3 sequence: CASSRLRATEQYF. The CDR3 bases are TGTGCCAGCAGTAGACTCAGGGCTACCGAGCAGTACTTC.

CDR3 in DNA: TGTGCCAGCAGTTCTACAGGGTACGGGCGACCCGGGGAGCTGTTTTTT. The encoded protein is CASSSTGYGRPGELFF. This chain uses TRBV28 with TRBJ2-2, with D possibly TRBD1 on 6 matching bases. CDR3 length: 16 amino acids. Germline lookup yields CDR1 MDHEN and CDR2 SYDVKM. The V and J ends lost 4 bases and 6 bases respectively, with 18 bases between them.

The chain employs TRBV5-1 and TRBJ2-3, with 8 positions matching TRBD1. The J segment lost 5 bases and the V segment lost 1 base, leaving 6 bases of the junction unmatched. Germline V lookup: CDR1 SGHRS, CDR2 YFSETQ. The CDR3 is made up of 15 amino acids. CDR3 sequence reads: CASSLFGQGGDTQYF. The CDR3 DNA is TGCGCCAGCAGCTTGTTCGGACAGGGTGGAGATACGCAGTATTTT.